One and the same sample provided the 12 T cell receptor beta chains below, sequenced in a study of blood T cells in healthy people across ages. The use of a sample-barcoded 5' primer and a J-beta primer mix characterized a second PCR of about 7 to 12 cycles. TCRdb re-derived calls from the 5' RACE reads in MiXCR, one entry per CDR3 protein. The sample has just over 1 million distinct CDR3 sequences; over 35% are singletons. The sequencing input was blood. The receptors derive from a woman aged 60-75 years in good health.

The J gene is TRBJ2-6, the V gene TRBV19; D possibly corresponds to TRBD1 (6 bases). The CDR3 sequence is 16 residues long. V was trimmed by 4 bases and J by 1 base, leaving 11 bases between them. Germline V gives CDR1 LNHDA, CDR2 SQIVND (reference sequence). The CDR3 region is CASSTYRVSGANVLTF. CDR3 sequence (DNA): TGTGCCAGTAGTACTTACAGGGTATCTGGGGCCAACGTCCTGACTTTC.

V usage is TRBV30 and J usage is TRBJ2-1; 7 positions match TRBD2. V shed 0 bases, J shed 0 bases, and the junction held 5 bases outside the gene matches. CDR1 and CDR2 (germline): GTSNPN, SVGIG (reference sequence). CDR3 length: 16 amino acids. The CDR3 sequence: CAWSVGGKSSYNEQFF. CDR3 sequence (DNA): TGTGCCTGGAGTGTCGGGGGGAAGAGCTCCTACAATGAGCAGTTCTTC.

This clonotype has just one count. The chain recombines TRBV7-6 with TRBJ2-1; maybe TRBD2 (5 bases). CDR3 length: 15 residues. V shed 1 base and J shed 6 bases, with 13 bases lying between them. Germline V CDR1 and CDR2: SGHVS, FNYEAQ. This CDR3 is CASSLVSGKSNEQFF. The CDR3 coding sequence is TGTGCCAGCAGCTTAGTATCCGGGAAGAGCAATGAGCAGTTCTTC. The full variable domain, completed using reference TRBV7-6 and TRBJ2-1, is GAGVSQSPRYKVTKRGQDVALRCDPISGHVSLYWYRQALGQGPEFLTYFNYEAQQDKSGLPNDRFSAERPEGSISTLTIQRTEQRDSAMYRCASSLVSGKSNEQFFGPGTRLTVL.

There are a few counts of this clonotype. The chain links TRBV11-2 to TRBJ2-5, with 9 bases matching TRBD1. The CDR3 sequence is 16 residues long. J was trimmed by 3 bases and V by 5 bases; bases with no gene match: 10. From germline, CDR1 is SGHAT and CDR2 FQNNGV. The CDR3 nucleotides read TGTGCCAGCAGCGACCCGGGACAGGGATTGAAAGAGACCCAGTACTTC. It encodes CASSDPGQGLKETQYF.

The V gene is TRBV20-1, the J gene TRBJ1-1; D is ambiguous. From germline, CDR1 is DFQATT and CDR2 SNEGSKA (reference sequence). The CDR3 loop spans 12 amino acids. V was clipped by 2 bases and J by 3 bases, with 7 bases between them. This CDR3 reads CSARYRDTEAFF. CDR3 DNA: TGCAGTGCTAGATATCGAGACACTGAAGCTTTCTTT.

This clonotype was observed a handful of times. V is TRBV12-5 and J is TRBJ2-3, with D tentatively TRBD1 or TRBD2 (6 bases each). The CDR3 contains 15 residues. CDR1 LGHNT and CDR2 FRNRAP come from the germline V gene. V dropped 1 base and J dropped 5 bases, with 13 bases sitting between them. The CDR3 nucleotides read TGTGCTAGTGGTTTGGATGGGGGGCCAGGAGATACGCAGTATTTT. This sequence encodes CASGLDGGPGDTQYF.

As for this clonotype: The junction does not match germline at one end; this may be a read error. CDR3 nucleotide sequence: TGTGCCTGCAGTGTTCGACAGGGAGGGTTGAGCCGCTACACCTTC. This encodes CACSVRQGGLSRYTF. The genes are TRBV6-5 and TRBJ1-2, with 7 positions matching TRBD1. Germline V gene lookup returns CDR1 MNHEY and CDR2 SVGAGI. CDR3 size: 15 residues.

This clonotype was observed a handful of times. The chain joins TRBV11-2 to TRBJ1-2; TRBD1 aligns across 7 bases. CDR3 size: 15 residues. The V segment lost 5 bases and the J segment 2 bases; nucleotides outside the gene matches: 8. CDR1 and CDR2 from the germline V gene are SGHAT and FQNNGV. The CDR3 here is CASSQEGAVNYGYTF. The CDR3 DNA sequence: TGTGCCAGCAGCCAGGAGGGGGCGGTGAACTATGGCTACACCTTC. The entire variable domain, with the rest obtained from reference TRBV11-2 and TRBJ1-2, is as follows: EAGVAQSPRYKIIEKRQSVAFWCNPISGHATLYWYQQILGQGPKLLIQFQNNGVVDDSQLPKDRFSAERLKGVDSTLKIQPAKLEDSAVYLCASSQEGAVNYGYTFGSGTRLTVV.

CDR3 protein: CASSLADGQGPNTEAFF. CDR3 nucleotides: TGCGCCAGCAGCTTGGCCGATGGACAGGGGCCGAACACTGAAGCTTTCTTT. V gene TRBV5-1 combines with J gene TRBJ1-1; 9 bases are shared with TRBD1. The germline CDR1 and CDR2 sequences are SGHRS and YFSETQ. The CDR3 has 17 residues. V lost 0 bases and J lost 1; bases outside the gene matches: 7.

This clonotype was seen a handful of times. V and J are TRBV20-1 and TRBJ1-2, with TRBD1 matching 7 bases. The germline V gene has CDR1 DFQATT and CDR2 SNEGSKA (reference sequence). The CDR3 contains 15 residues. Losses at the gene ends were 1 base for V and 7 bases for J; bases not matched to a gene: 12. CDR3 sequence: CSARGVGQEEAGYTF. CDR3 in DNA: TGCAGTGCTAGAGGGGTAGGACAGGAGGAGGCTGGCTACACCTTC.

This clonotype was seen a handful of times. The chain combines TRBV5-1 with TRBJ2-7, with D possibly being TRBD1 (6 bases). Deletions cut 0 bases from V and 1 base from J, with 11 bases between. Germline V CDR1 and CDR2: SGHRS, YFSETQ. The CDR3 spans 15 residues. The CDR3 spells CASSLAGDLSYEQYF. DNA for the CDR3: TGCGCCAGCAGCTTGGCAGGGGATCTTTCCTACGAGCAGTACTTC. Complete variable domain (other parts from reference TRBV5-1 and TRBJ2-7): KAGVTQTPRYLIKTRGQQVTLSCSPISGHRSVSWYQQTPGQGLQFLFEYFSETQRNKGNFPGRFSGRQFSNSRSEMNVSTLELGDSALYLCASSLAGDLSYEQYFGPGTRLTVT.

V and J are TRBV20-1 and TRBJ2-1; 13 bases map to TRBD2. Near its end, the DNA agrees better with TRBJ2-7, so the J call may be wrong. This CDR3 is built from 17 residues. CDR1 and CDR2 from the germline V gene are DFQATT and SNEGSKA (reference sequence). Here the CDR3 reads CSAPGLAGKSSYNEQYF. CDR3 DNA: TGCAGTGCTCCGGGACTAGCGGGGAAAAGCTCCTACAATGAGCAGTACTTC.